This TCR beta chain was identified during a study of T cell responses to AZD1222 COVID-19 vaccine. From germline, CDR1 is SNHLY and CDR2 FYNNEI. The length of the CDR3 is 11 residues. V was trimmed by 8 bases and J by 9 bases, leaving 8 bases between them. Generated by immunoSEQ multiplex PCR, the TCRdb table keeps only in-frame clones and is missing some. The data hold approximately 90,000 clones, with around nine tenths observed a single time. The sequence derives from an adult in good health. Sample: peripheral blood, taken on day 0 of AZD1222 vaccination. The rearrangement links TRBV2 to TRBJ1-6; no firm D call. For the CDR3, the DNA is TGTGCCAGCGCACAGTCTTCACCCCTCCACTTT. Amino acids: CASAQSSPLHF.